The following is a TCR beta chain sequence with its context. Its specificity is not known. The authors ran a second PCR of about 6 to 12 cycles using a sample-barcoded 5' primer and a J-beta primer mix. Sequencing recovered at least 3 million CDR3-containing paired-end reads from each sample. TCRdb ran MiXCR on the 5' RACE reads and lists one entry per CDR3 protein. The table lists 790,000 or so distinct CDR3 sequences, around 50% of them singletons, with about a sixth in the top ten. The V segment lost 5 bases and the J segment 11 bases; nucleotides outside the gene matches: 10. This CDR3 spans 14 amino acids. The germline V gene encodes CDR1 MGHDK and CDR2 SYGVNS. The record originates from a study of blood T cells in healthy people across ages. Study observations and caveats: Diversity was estimated from one million T cells, and these estimates were considered underestimates. As naive T cell percentage varied, TCR beta diversity correlated strongly with it. PBMCs went unsorted, and a conclusive naive versus antigen-experienced comparison was therefore prevented.

The clonotype comes from an elderly man in good health. The V call is TRBV25-1, the J call TRBJ2-1; TRBD2 matches at 9 bases. Specimen: blood. The CDR3 DNA reads TGTGCCAGCAGTCCTAGCGGGACGGAAACTAAGCAGTTCTTC. It specifies CASSPSGTETKQFF. The entire variable domain, with the rest obtained from reference TRBV25-1 and TRBJ2-1, is as follows: EADIYQTPRYLVIGTGKKITLECSQTMGHDKMYWYQQDPGMELHLIHYSYGVNSTEKGDLSSESTVSRIRTEHFPLTLESARPSHTSQYLCASSPSGTETKQFFGPGTRLTVL.